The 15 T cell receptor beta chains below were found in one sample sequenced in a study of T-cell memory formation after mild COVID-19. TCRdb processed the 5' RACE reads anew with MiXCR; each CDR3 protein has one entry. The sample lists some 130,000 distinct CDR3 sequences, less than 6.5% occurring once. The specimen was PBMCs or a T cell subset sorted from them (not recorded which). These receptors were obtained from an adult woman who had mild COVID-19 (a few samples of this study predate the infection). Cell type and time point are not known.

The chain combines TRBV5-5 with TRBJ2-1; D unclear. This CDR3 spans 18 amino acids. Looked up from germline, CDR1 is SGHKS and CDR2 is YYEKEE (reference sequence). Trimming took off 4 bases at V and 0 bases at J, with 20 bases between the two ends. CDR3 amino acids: CASSASPLSLSSYNEQFF. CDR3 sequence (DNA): TGTGCCAGCAGCGCTTCCCCCTTATCCCTGAGCTCCTACAATGAGCAGTTCTTC.

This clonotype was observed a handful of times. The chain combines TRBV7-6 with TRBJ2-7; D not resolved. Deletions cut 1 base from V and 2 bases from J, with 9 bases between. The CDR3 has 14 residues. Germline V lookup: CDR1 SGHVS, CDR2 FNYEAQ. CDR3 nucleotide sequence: TGTGCCAGCAGCTTAGATCCAGGCCCCTACGAGCAGTACTTC. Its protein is CASSLDPGPYEQYF.

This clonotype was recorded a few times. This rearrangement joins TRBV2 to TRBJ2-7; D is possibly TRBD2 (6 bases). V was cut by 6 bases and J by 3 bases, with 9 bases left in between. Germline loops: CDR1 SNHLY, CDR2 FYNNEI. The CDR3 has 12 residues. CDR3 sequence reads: CASRPGVYEQYF. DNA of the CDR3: TGTGCCAGCAGGCCGGGGGTCTACGAGCAGTACTTC.

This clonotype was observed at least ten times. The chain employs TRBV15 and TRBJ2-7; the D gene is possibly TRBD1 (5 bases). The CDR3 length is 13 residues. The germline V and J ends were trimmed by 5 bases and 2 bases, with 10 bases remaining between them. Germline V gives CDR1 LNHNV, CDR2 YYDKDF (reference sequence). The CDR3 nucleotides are TGTGCCACCAGCGAAGGGGCTACCTACGAGCAGTACTTC. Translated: CATSEGATYEQYF.

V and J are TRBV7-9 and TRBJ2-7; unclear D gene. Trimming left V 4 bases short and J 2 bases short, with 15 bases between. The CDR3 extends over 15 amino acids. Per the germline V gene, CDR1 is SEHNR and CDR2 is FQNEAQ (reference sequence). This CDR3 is CASSSGLVPTYEQYF. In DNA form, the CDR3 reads TGTGCCAGCAGCTCCGGCCTGGTACCCACCTACGAGCAGTACTTC.

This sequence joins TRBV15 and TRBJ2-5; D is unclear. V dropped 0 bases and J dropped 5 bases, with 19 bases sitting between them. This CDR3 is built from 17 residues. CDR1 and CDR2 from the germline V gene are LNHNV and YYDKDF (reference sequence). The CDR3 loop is CATSRDGASLVGETQYF. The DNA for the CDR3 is TGTGCCACCAGCAGAGATGGAGCCTCGTTGGTCGGGGAGACCCAGTACTTC.

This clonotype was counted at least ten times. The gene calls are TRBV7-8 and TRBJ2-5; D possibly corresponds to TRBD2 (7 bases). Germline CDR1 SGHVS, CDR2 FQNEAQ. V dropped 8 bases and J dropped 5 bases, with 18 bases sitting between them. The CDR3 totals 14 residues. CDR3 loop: CASGGGLLRETQYF. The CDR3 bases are TGTGCCAGCGGGGGGGGCCTCCTGAGGGAGACCCAGTACTTC.

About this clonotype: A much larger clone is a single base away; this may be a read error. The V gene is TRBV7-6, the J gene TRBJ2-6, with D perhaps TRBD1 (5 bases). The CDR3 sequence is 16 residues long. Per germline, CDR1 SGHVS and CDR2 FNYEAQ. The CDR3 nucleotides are TGTGCCAGCAGCTCAGGACCGTTATCTGGGGCCAACGTCATGACTTTC. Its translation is CASSSGPLSGANVMTF.

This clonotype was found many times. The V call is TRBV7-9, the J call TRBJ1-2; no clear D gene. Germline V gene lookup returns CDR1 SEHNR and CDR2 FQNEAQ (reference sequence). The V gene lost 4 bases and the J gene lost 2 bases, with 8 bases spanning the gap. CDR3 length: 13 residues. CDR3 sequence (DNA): TGTGCCAGCAGCTCTCAAAACAACTATGGCTACACCTTC. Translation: CASSSQNNYGYTF.

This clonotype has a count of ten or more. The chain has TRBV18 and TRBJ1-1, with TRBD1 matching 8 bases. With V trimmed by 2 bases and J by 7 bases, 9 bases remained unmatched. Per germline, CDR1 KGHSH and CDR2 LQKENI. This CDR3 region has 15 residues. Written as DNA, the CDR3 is TGTGCCAGCTCACCAGGACAGGGAGGGCTTAATGAAGCTTTCTTT. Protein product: CASSPGQGGLNEAFF.

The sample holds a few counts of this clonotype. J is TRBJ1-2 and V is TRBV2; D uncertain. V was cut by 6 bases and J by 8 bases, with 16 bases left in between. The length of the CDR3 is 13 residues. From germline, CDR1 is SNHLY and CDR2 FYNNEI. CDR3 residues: CASRERATGGYTF. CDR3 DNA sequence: TGTGCCAGCAGGGAGAGGGCGACTGGGGGCTACACCTTC.

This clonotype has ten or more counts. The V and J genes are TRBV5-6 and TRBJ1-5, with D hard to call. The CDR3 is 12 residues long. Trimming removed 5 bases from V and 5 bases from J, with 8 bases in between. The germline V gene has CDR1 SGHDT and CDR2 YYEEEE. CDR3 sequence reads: CASSLGDQPQHF. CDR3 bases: TGTGCCAGCAGTTTAGGAGATCAGCCCCAGCATTTT.

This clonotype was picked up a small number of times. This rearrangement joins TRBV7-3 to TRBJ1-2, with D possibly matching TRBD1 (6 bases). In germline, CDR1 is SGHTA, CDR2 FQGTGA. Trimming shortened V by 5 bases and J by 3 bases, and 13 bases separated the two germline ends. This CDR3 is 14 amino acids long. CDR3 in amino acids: CASSPQGSDYGYTF. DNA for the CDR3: TGTGCCAGCAGCCCACAGGGATCGGACTATGGCTACACCTTC. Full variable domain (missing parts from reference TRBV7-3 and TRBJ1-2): GAGVSQTPSNKVTEKGKYVELRCDPISGHTALYWYRQSLGQGPEFLIYFQGTGAADDSGLPNDRFFAVRPEGSVSTLKIQRTERGDSAVYLCASSPQGSDYGYTFGSGTRLTVV.

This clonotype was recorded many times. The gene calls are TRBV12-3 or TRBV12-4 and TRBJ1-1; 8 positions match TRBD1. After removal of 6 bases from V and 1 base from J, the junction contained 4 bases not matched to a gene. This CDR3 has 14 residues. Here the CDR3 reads CASSKQGENTEAFF. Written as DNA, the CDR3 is TGTGCCAGCAGCAAACAGGGGGAGAACACTGAAGCTTTCTTT.

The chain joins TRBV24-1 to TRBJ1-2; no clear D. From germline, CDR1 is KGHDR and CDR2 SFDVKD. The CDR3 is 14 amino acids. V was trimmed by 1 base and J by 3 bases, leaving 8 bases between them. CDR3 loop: CATSDLAGDYGYTF. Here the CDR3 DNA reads TGTGCCACCAGTGATTTAGCGGGAGACTATGGCTACACCTTC.